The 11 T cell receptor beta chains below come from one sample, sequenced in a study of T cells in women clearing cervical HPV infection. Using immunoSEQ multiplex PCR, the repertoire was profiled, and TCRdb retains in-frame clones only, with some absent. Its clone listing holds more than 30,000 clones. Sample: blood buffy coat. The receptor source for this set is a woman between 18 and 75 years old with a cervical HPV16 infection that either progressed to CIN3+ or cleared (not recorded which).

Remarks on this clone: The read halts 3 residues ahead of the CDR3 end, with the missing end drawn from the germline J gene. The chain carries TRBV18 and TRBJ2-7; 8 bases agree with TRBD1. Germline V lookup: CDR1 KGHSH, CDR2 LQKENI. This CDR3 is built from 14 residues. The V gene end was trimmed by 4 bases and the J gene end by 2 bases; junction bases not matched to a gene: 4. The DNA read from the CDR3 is TGTGCCAGCTCACTAGACAGGGGTCCCTACGAG. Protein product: CASSLDRGPYE. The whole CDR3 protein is CASSLDRGPYEQYF. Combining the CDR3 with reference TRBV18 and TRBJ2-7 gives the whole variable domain NAGVMQNPRHLVRRRGQEARLRCSPMKGHSHVYWYRQLPEEGLKFMVYLQKENIIDESGMPKERFSAEFPKEGPSILRIQQVVRGDSAAYFCASSLDRGPYEQYFGPGTRLTVT.

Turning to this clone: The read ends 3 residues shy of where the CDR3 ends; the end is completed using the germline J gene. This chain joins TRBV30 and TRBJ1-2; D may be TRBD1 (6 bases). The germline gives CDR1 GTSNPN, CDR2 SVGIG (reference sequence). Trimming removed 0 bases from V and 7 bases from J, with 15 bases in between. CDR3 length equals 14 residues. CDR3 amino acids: CAWSVVRGAGGYTF. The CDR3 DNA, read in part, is TGTGCCTGGAGTGTAGTACGGGGGGCAGGTGGC.

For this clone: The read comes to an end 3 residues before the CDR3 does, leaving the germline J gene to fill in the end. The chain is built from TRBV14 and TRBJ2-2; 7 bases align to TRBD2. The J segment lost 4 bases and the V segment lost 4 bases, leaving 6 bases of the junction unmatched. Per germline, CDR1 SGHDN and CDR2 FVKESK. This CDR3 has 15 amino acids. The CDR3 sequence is CASSPSGEGTGELFF. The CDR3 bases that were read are TGTGCCAGCAGCCCAAGCGGGGAGGGCACCGGGGAG.

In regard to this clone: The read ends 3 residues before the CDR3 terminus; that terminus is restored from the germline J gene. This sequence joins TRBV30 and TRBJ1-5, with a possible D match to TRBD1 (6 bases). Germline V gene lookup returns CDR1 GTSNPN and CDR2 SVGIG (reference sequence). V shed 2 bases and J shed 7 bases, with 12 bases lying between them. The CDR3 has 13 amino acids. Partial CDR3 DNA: TGTGCCTGGAGTAGCGGGGGCGGGCAGCCC. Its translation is CAWSSGGGQP. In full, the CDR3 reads CAWSSGGGQPQHF.

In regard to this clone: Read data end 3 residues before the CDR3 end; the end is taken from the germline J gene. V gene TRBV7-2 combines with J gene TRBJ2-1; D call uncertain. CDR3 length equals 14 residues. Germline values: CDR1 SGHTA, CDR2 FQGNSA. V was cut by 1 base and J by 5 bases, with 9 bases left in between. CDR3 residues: CASSLVVTNNEQFF. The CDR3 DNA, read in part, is TGTGCCAGCAGCTTAGTAGTCACCAACAATGAG.

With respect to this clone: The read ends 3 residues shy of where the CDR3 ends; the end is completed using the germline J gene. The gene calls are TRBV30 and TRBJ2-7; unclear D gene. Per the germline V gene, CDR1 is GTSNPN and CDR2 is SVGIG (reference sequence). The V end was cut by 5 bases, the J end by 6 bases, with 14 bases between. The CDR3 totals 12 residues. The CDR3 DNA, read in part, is TGTGCCTGGGCCACAGCCCCAGGCGAG. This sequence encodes CAWATAPGE. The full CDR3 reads CAWATAPGEQYF.

The CDR3 DNA, read in part, is TGTGCCAGCAGCCAACAAGCTAACTATGGC. Translating it yields CASSQQANYG. The complete CDR3 protein is CASSQQANYGYTF. V and J are TRBV6-2 or TRBV6-3 and TRBJ1-2; D not certain. The DNA ends 3 residues before the CDR3 does, and the rest of the CDR3 is filled in from the germline J gene. The CDR3 has 13 residues. The germline CDR1 and CDR2 sequences are MNHEY and SVGEGT. V lost 6 bases to trimming and J lost 0 bases, with 8 bases between them.

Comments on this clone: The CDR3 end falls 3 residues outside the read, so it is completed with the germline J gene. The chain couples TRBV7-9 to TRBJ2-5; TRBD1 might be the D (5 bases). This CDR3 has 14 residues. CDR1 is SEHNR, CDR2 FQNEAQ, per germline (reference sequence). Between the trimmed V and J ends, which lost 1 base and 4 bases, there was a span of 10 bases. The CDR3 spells CASSLGDQGETQYF. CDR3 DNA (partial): TGTGCCAGCAGCTTAGGGGATCAGGGAGAGACC.

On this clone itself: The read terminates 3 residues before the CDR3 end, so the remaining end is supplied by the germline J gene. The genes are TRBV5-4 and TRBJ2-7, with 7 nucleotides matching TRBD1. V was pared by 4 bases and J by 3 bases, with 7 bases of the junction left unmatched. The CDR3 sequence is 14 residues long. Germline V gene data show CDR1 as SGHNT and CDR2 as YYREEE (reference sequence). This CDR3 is CASSSRAGGYEQYF. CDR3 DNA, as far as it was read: TGTGCCAGCAGCAGCCGGGCAGGGGGCTACGAG.

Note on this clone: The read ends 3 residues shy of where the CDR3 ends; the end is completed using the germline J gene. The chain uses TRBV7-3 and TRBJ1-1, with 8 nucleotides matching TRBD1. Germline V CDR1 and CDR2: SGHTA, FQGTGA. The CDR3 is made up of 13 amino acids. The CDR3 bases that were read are TGTGCCAGCAGCTCTGGGACAGGAGCTTCG. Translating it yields CASSSGTGAS. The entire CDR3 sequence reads CASSSGTGASAFF.

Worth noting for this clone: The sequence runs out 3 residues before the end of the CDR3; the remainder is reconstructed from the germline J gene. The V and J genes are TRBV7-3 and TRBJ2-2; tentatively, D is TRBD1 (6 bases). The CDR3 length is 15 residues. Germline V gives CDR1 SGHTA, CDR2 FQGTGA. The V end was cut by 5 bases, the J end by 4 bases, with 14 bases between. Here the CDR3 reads CASSPLTGSTGELFF. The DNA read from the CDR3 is TGTGCCAGCAGCCCCTTAACAGGGAGCACCGGGGAG.